This TCR beta chain is from a study of cytotoxic CD8 clonotypes in ibrutinib-treated CLL. Across the whole study: Recorded responses included approximately 25 partial and 2 complete; following median roughly 70 months, 14 stayed remitted and roughly 12 progressed. The authors obtained response samples at a median of approximately 11 months of treatment, range 6 to 36.

A remark on this clone: As yet, its antigen is unknown.

Germline V lookup: CDR1 MGHRA, CDR2 YSYEKL. V dropped 0 bases and J dropped 1 base, with 9 bases sitting between them. CDR3 length equals 15 residues. General study results and limits: Public clonotypes were rare and shrank or held steady on treatment. The study found baseline clonality above age-matched healthy donors, tracking circulating CD8+ T-cell counts.

The data were produced by immunoSEQ multiplex PCR, yet TCRdb's version contains in-frame clones alone and is incomplete. The data hold around 150,000 clones, with 70% to 90% observed a single time. The clonotype originates from a human donor with chronic lymphocytic leukemia. V usage is TRBV4-1 and J usage is TRBJ1-2, with D tentatively TRBD1 (5 bases). Sequenced here: PBMCs, sampled at disease progression, from a patient treated with ibrutinib. CDR3 residues: CASSQDARVNYGYTF. Here the CDR3 DNA reads TGCGCCAGCAGCCAAGACGCCAGGGTTAACTATGGCTACACCTTC.